This T cell receptor beta chain was obtained from a study of blood T cell repertoires in COVID-19. Study-wide background: COVID-19 samples from acute and convalescent phases originated in the United States, Italy and Spain. The analysed material was cDNA or gDNA that came from T cells, B-cell-depleted T cells, or PBMCs.

Original analysis: Cell counts per sample came from amplifying reference gene primers. Sequencing was performed with immunoSEQ multiplex PCR; in TCRdb, only in-frame clones are kept and a portion is missing. V and J calls and clone size follow that table, whereas D and trimming were derived from the DNA. The repertoire holds about 160,000 clones, with over 80% as singletons. This clone was counted between two and nine times. The CDR3 has 12 amino acids. Trimming cost V 7 bases and J 1 base, with 7 bases left between them. CDR1 is MGHDK, CDR2 SYGVNS, per germline. Sequencing was done on a sample of peripheral blood. The chain uses TRBV25-1 and TRBJ1-1, with unresolved D. This receptor was identified in a woman over 75 with active or convalescent COVID-19. The CDR3 sequence is CASKAGNTEAFF. As DNA, the CDR3 is TGTGCCAGCAAGGCAGGGAACACTGAAGCTTTCTTT.